This TCR beta chain was found in a study of cytomegalovirus exposure and HLA in healthy donors. Study-level background: Within an early data release were about 90 million unique TCRs drawn from HLA-typed donors. Of several hundred genotyped donors, 65% to 85% clustered with self-reported Caucasian donors.

Amplification used 60 Vbeta primers and 13 Jbeta primers. Sequencing used immunoSEQ multiplex PCR; TCRdb keeps in-frame clones, though not all of them. This table holds some 90,000 clones, around 85% found once. Each donor's status was that of a healthy bone marrow donor. These donors counted as nominally healthy when sampled, but unrecorded immune exposures were likely. This CDR3 comprises 13 residues. Germline V gives CDR1 SEHNR, CDR2 FQNEAQ (reference sequence). Unmatched junction bases numbered 5, after V lost 5 bases and J lost 8 bases. The gene calls are TRBV7-9 and TRBJ1-1; TRBD1 matches 10 bases. This receptor was identified in a man in his thirties or forties in good health and CMV-seronegative. The sample was PBMCs. The CDR3 spells CASSRDRGEEAFF. The CDR3 region has the DNA TGTGCCAGCAGCCGGGACAGGGGCGAAGAAGCTTTCTTT.